Below are 13 T cell receptor beta chains sequenced from a single sample in a study of T cells after yellow fever vaccination (dated by TCRdb to about 2019). Libraries were prepared through 5' RACE. The sample was run on an Illumina HiSeq 2500. TCRdb ran its own pipeline on the public reads, namely fastp trimming at Q25 and MiXCR clone calling, and kept in-frame beta chains. Each CDR3 protein gets just one entry, which takes the most common genes and DNA from the rows behind it. The table for this sample lists approximately 96,000 distinct CDR3 sequences; about 8.8% of them were counted only once. The ten largest clones add up to over 15% of the sample. The meaning of the sample's treatment or condition label: live attenuated yellow fever vaccine strain. This material consisted of CD8+ T cells not binding an NS4B(214-222) dextramer, sorted from PBMCs, taken around 14 days after the first yellow fever vaccination. Read against the paper, the sample's cell subset or site label means: NS4B epitope dextramer-negative CD8 T cells. These receptors originate from a man between 18 and 35 years old who received the YFV17D yellow fever vaccine.

In its sample, this clonotype was seen many times. The chain is built from TRBV7-9 and TRBJ1-3; no clear D. Looked up from germline, CDR1 is SEHNR and CDR2 is FQNEAQ (reference sequence). CDR3 length equals 14 residues. V lost 6 bases, J lost 0 bases, and 9 bases lay in between. CDR3 region: CASSWEFSGNTIYF. CDR3 DNA: TGTGCCAGCAGTTGGGAGTTCTCTGGAAACACCATATATTTT.

This clonotype was seen a handful of times. The rearrangement links TRBV6-2 or TRBV6-3 to TRBJ2-7; D call uncertain. The germline V and J ends were trimmed by 3 bases and 6 bases, with 9 bases remaining between them. The CDR3 consists of 12 residues. From germline, CDR1 is MNHEY and CDR2 SVGEGT. The CDR3 DNA reads as TGTGCCAGCAGTTATCAGACCGGCGAGCAGTACGTC. Protein sequence: CASSYQTGEQYV.

The rearrangement links TRBV19 to TRBJ1-2, with 10 positions matching TRBD1. CDR1 and CDR2 (germline): LNHDA, SQIVND (reference sequence). This CDR3 has 16 residues. The V segment lost 4 bases and the J segment 4 bases; nucleotides outside the gene matches: 9. CDR3 protein: CASSTNDRGLIYGYTF. CDR3 DNA sequence: TGTGCCAGTAGTACCAACGACAGGGGGCTGATCTATGGCTACACCTTC.

This clonotype was counted a few times. V gene TRBV6-1 combines with J gene TRBJ2-3, with 12 bases aligning to TRBD2. The CDR3 sequence is 15 residues long. The germline V gene encodes CDR1 MNHNS and CDR2 SASEGT. Trimming cost V 4 bases and J 4 bases; bases outside gene matches: 3. CDR3 DNA sequence: TGTGCCAGCAGTGGACTAGCGGGGGACCCAGATACGCAGTATTTT. This codes for CASSGLAGDPDTQYF.

This clonotype was picked up many times. The V gene is TRBV13, the J gene TRBJ1-5; no definite D call. V was trimmed by 2 bases and J by 3 bases, leaving 11 bases between them. The CDR3 is 15 amino acids. Per germline, CDR1 PRHDT and CDR2 FYEKMQ (reference sequence). CDR3 coding DNA: TGTGCCAGCAGCTTAAGCTCAGAACCCAATCAGCCCCAGCATTTT. Translation gives CASSLSSEPNQPQHF.

The J gene is TRBJ2-1, the V gene TRBV5-1; D is perhaps TRBD1 (6 bases). This CDR3 is built from 16 residues. The germline gives CDR1 SGHRS, CDR2 YFSETQ. Deletions cut 1 base from V and 0 bases from J, with 11 bases between. Here the CDR3 DNA reads TGCGCCAGCAGCTTGTCCCAGGGGAGCTCCTACAATGAGCAGTTCTTC. It translates to CASSLSQGSSYNEQFF.

This clonotype occurred a few times. The chain joins TRBV12-3 or TRBV12-4 to TRBJ2-7, with D possibly called TRBD1 or TRBD2 (5 bases each). Trimming left V 3 bases short and J 7 bases short, with 13 bases between. CDR3 size: 13 residues. The CDR3 DNA follows: TGTGCCAGCAGTTTCGGGGCACCGGGGGAGCAGTACGTC. This encodes CASSFGAPGEQYV.

The rearrangement joins TRBV6-1 to TRBJ2-3; 8 bases match TRBD2. This CDR3 spans 14 amino acids. With 8 bases clipped from V and 2 bases from J, the junction kept 6 bases outside the gene matches. Germline CDR1 is MNHNS and CDR2 is SASEGT. The DNA of the CDR3 is TGTGCCAGCTCGGCGGGGGGCCTCACAGATACGCAGTATTTT. This translates into CASSAGGLTDTQYF.

A few counts support this clonotype. The gene calls are TRBV7-6 and TRBJ1-1; weak D call: TRBD1 (5 bases). This CDR3 has 15 amino acids. Germline CDR1 reads SGHVS; CDR2 reads FNYEAQ. V lost 1 base to trimming and J lost 3 bases, with 12 bases between them. DNA of the CDR3: TGTGCCAGCAGCTTAGGGCAGGGTAGGGACACTGAAGCTTTCTTT. Amino acid sequence: CASSLGQGRDTEAFF.

This clonotype has a handful of counts. V gene TRBV6-1 combines with J gene TRBJ2-5, with TRBD2 matching over 10 bases. V dropped 4 bases and J dropped 1; count of bases not matched to a gene: 6. The V gene's germline CDR1 is MNHNS and CDR2 SASEGT. The CDR3 sequence is 16 residues long. The DNA of the CDR3 is TGTGCCAGCAGTGCCCCCCAGCGGGGGGGCCAAGAGACCCAGTACTTC. The encoded protein is CASSAPQRGGQETQYF.

The chain combines TRBV28 with TRBJ1-4; possibly TRBD1 for D (5 bases). In germline, CDR1 is MDHEN, CDR2 SYDVKM. The CDR3 consists of 16 residues. Trimming took 6 bases from V and 3 from J, leaving 17 bases between them. The CDR3 bases are TGTGCCAGCAGCCTGACAGTTTCTTCCTCTAATGAAAAACTGTTTTTT. Amino acids: CASSLTVSSSNEKLFF.

This chain uses TRBV11-1 with TRBJ2-7; TRBD2 aligns across 7 bases. The germline V gene encodes CDR1 SGHAT and CDR2 FQDESV (reference sequence). J gave up 1 base and V 8 bases, and 8 bases lay outside the gene matches. The CDR3 sequence is 14 residues long. CDR3 sequence (DNA): TGTGCCAGCGGATATGCTAGCGGATCCTACGAGCAGTACTTC. Protein: CASGYASGSYEQYF.

In its sample, this clonotype was seen a few times. The CDR3 is CASSLNIRWGIAYEQYF. CDR3 coding DNA: TGTGCCAGCAGCTTAAATATCCGGTGGGGTATTGCCTACGAGCAGTACTTC. The V gene is TRBV7-2, the J gene TRBJ2-7; no firm D call. Deletions cut 2 bases from V and 2 bases from J, with 19 bases between. Germline values: CDR1 SGHTA, CDR2 FQGNSA. The length of the CDR3 is 17 residues.